The 8 T cell receptor beta chains given below trace back to one sample, sequenced in a study of blood T cell repertoires in COVID-19. The method was immunoSEQ multiplex PCR; TCRdb's version includes in-frame clones alone and lacks a portion of them. The sample carries approximately 440,000 clones, 90% recorded once. Sequenced: PBMCs or T cells enriched from blood (not recorded which). Receptor source: a man younger than 35 who had recovered from COVID-19.

The J gene is TRBJ2-2, the V gene TRBV3-1 (or the pseudogene TRBV3-2); 14 positions agree with TRBD2. This CDR3 is built from 16 residues. CDR1 is LGHDT and CDR2 is YNNKEL in the germline V gene (reference sequence). The V and J ends lost 5 bases and 7 bases, in that order; junction bases with no gene match: 6. In nucleotides, the CDR3 is TGTGCCAGCAGCAGGACTAGCGGGAGGAGGATCGGGGAGCTGTTTTTT. Protein: CASSRTSGRRIGELFF.

V gene TRBV10-3 combines with J gene TRBJ2-3, with D possibly being TRBD2 (5 bases). The length of the CDR3 is 14 residues. Germline lookup yields CDR1 ENHRY and CDR2 SYGVKD. V lost 6 bases and J 3 bases, leaving 13 bases between the germline ends. CDR3 nucleotides: TGTGCCATCAGCGGACGGGGTCCGACAGATACGCAGTATTTT. This gives the protein CAISGRGPTDTQYF.

The chain joins TRBV19 to TRBJ2-1, with TRBD2 identical over 12 bases. V shed 6 bases, J shed 4 bases, and the junction held 7 bases outside the gene matches. The CDR3 has 16 residues. The germline V gene has CDR1 LNHDA and CDR2 SQIVND (reference sequence). CDR3 nucleotide sequence: TGTGCCAGTAGCCTAGCGGGGGGGGCGTCGTACAATGAGCAGTTCTTC. Protein product: CASSLAGGASYNEQFF.

The chain links TRBV5-1 to TRBJ1-3; no firm D call. V was clipped by 2 bases and J by 4 bases, with 10 bases between them. CDR1 and CDR2 from the germline V gene are SGHRS and YFSETQ. The CDR3 has 14 residues. The CDR3, as DNA: TGCGCCAGCAGCTTCTTAGGAGGGGGAAACACCATATATTTT. Translation gives CASSFLGGGNTIYF.

This clone is judged medium-sized. This chain joins TRBV28 and TRBJ2-1, with D maybe TRBD2 (5 bases). The germline CDR1 and CDR2 sequences are MDHEN and SYDVKM. Between the trimmed V and J ends, which lost 5 bases and 3 bases, there was a span of 11 bases. The CDR3 has 14 residues. CDR3 DNA sequence: TGTGCCAGCAGTGCGCTCCGGGACTACAATGAGCAGTTCTTC. It translates to CASSALRDYNEQFF.

The rearrangement uses TRBV19 and TRBJ1-5; D perhaps matches TRBD1 (6 bases). Trimming pared 7 bases from V and 0 bases from J, leaving 13 bases between. The CDR3 has 15 residues. Germline values: CDR1 LNHDA, CDR2 SQIVND (reference sequence). As DNA, the CDR3 is TGTGCCAGTACTGGAGGACAGTATAGCAATCAGCCCCAGCATTTT. As protein: CASTGGQYSNQPQHF.

The chain recombines TRBV28 with TRBJ1-5, with D maybe TRBD1 (6 bases). The CDR3 extends over 13 amino acids. The V gene's germline CDR1 is MDHEN and CDR2 SYDVKM. The ends were cut back, 6 bases at V and 5 bases at J, with 11 bases in the middle. The CDR3 DNA follows: TGTGCCAGCAGCGGGACAATGGATCAGCCCCAGCATTTT. Amino acid sequence: CASSGTMDQPQHF.

As to this clone: Other DNA sequences in this specimen translate into the identical CDR3. The rearrangement joins TRBV7-9 to TRBJ1-1, with D perhaps matching TRBD1 (5 bases). Germline V CDR1 and CDR2: SEHNR, FQNEAQ (reference sequence). Trimming stripped 1 base from V and 5 bases from J, with 11 bases between. The CDR3 sequence is 14 residues long. The CDR3 here is CASSLVQGGTEAFF. In DNA form, the CDR3 reads TGTGCCAGCAGCTTAGTGCAGGGAGGAACTGAAGCTTTCTTT.